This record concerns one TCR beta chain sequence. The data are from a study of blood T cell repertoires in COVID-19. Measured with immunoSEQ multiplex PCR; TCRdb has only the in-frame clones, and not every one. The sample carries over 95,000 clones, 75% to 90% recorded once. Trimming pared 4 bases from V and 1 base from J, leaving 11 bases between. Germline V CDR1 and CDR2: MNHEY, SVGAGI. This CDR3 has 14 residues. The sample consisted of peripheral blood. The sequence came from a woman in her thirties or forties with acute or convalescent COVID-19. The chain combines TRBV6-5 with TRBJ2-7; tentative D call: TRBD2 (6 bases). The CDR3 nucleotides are TGTGCCAGCAGTTCCGGGACTCTTTCCTACGAGCAGTACTTC. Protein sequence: CASSSGTLSYEQYF.